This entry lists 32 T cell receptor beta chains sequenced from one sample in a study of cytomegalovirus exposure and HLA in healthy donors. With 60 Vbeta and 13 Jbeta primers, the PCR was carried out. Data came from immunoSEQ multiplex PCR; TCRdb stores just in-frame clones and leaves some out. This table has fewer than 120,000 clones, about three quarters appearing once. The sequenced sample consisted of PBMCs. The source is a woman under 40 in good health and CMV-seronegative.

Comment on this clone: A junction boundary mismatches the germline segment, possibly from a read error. CDR3 nucleotides: TGTGCCAGCAGCGAAGGGATTTCCGGGACAGGGAATGGCTACACCTTC. This encodes CASSEGISGTGNGYTF. The chain joins TRBV6-1 to TRBJ1-2, with TRBD1 identical over 9 bases. CDR1 MNHNS and CDR2 SASEGT come from the germline V gene. This CDR3 comprises 16 residues.

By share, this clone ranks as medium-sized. As DNA, the CDR3 is TGTGCCAGCAGTGAAGGCACAATGGCGGGCGATGAGCAGTTCTTC. It yields the protein CASSEGTMAGDEQFF. The V and J genes are TRBV6-4 and TRBJ2-1, with a possible D match to TRBD2 (5 bases). The CDR3 sequence is 15 residues long. The germline CDR1 and CDR2 sequences are MRHNA and SNTAGT. V was trimmed by 3 bases and J by 8 bases, leaving 17 bases between them.

The CDR3 nucleotides are TGTGCCAGCAGCCGATTCGACGGGGACTACGAGCAGTACTTC. Residues: CASSRFDGDYEQYF. The J gene is TRBJ2-7, the V gene TRBV5-6, with a weak D call TRBD2 (5 bases). Germline V gene sequence: CDR1 SGHDT, CDR2 YYEEEE. Trimming stripped 4 bases from V and 3 bases from J, with 14 bases between. The CDR3 has 14 amino acids.

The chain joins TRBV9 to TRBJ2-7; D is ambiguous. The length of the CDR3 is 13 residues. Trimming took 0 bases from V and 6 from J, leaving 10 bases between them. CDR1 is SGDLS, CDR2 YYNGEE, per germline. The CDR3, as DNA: TGTGCCAGCAGCGTAGATCTGAGAGGCGAGCAGTACTTC. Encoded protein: CASSVDLRGEQYF.

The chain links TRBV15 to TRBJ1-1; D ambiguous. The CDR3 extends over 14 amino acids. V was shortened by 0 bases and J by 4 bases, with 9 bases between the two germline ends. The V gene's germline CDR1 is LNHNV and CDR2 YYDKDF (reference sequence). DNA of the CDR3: TGTGCCACCAGCAGAGATACCGCGGGCACTGAAGCTTTCTTT. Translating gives CATSRDTAGTEAFF.

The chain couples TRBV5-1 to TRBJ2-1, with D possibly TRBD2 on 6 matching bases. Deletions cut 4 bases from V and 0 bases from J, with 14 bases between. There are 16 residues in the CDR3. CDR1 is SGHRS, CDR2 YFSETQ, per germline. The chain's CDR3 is CASSVGLTSSYNEQFF. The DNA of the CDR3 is TGCGCCAGCAGCGTGGGACTGACGAGCTCCTACAATGAGCAGTTCTTC.

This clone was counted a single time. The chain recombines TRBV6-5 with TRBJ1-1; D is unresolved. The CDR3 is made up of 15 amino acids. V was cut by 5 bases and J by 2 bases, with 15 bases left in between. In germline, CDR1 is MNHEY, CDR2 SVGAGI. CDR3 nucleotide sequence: TGTGCCAGCAGTCCACATATGATCATTAACACTGAAGCTTTCTTT. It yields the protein CASSPHMIINTEAFF.

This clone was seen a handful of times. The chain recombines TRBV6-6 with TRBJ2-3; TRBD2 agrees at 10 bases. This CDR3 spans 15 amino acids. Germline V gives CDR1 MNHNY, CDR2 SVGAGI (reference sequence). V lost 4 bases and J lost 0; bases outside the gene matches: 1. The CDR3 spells CASSSTSGSTDTQYF. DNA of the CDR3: TGTGCCAGCAGTTCGACTAGCGGGAGCACAGATACGCAGTATTTT.

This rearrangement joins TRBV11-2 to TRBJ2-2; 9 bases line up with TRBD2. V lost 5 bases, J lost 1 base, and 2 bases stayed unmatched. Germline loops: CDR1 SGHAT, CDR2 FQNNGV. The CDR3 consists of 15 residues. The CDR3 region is CASSRSGGNTGELFF. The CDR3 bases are TGTGCCAGCAGCCGTAGCGGGGGGAACACCGGGGAGCTGTTTTTT. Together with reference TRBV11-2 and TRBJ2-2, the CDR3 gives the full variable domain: EAGVAQSPRYKIIEKRQSVAFWCNPISGHATLYWYQQILGQGPKLLIQFQNNGVVDDSQLPKDRFSAERLKGVDSTLKIQPAKLEDSAVYLCASSRSGGNTGELFFGEGSRLTVL.

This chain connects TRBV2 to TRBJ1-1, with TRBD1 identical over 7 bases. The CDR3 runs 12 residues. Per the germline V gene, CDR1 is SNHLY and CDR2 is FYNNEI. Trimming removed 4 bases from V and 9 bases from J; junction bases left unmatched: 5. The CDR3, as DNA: TGTGCCAGCAGTGGGGACAGTAAGAAAGCTTTCTTT. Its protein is CASSGDSKKAFF.

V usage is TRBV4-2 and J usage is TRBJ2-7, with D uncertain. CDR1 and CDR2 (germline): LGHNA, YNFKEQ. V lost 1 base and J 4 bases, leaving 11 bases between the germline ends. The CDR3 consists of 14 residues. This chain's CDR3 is CASSQGLQPYEQYF. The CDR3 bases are TGTGCCAGCAGCCAAGGGTTACAGCCATACGAGCAGTACTTC.

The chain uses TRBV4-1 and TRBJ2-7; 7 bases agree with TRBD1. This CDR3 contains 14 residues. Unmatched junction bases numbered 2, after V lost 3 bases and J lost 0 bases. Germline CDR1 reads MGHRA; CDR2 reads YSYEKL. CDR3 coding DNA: TGCGCCAGCAGCCAGTGGACAGGCTCCTACGAGCAGTACTTC. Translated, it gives CASSQWTGSYEQYF.

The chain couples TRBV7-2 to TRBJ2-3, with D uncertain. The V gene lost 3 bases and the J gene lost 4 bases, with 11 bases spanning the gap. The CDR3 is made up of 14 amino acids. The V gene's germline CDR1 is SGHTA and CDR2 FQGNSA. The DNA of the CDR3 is TGTGCCAGCAGCTTGAGTCCCCGGTCAGATACGCAGTATTTT. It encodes CASSLSPRSDTQYF.

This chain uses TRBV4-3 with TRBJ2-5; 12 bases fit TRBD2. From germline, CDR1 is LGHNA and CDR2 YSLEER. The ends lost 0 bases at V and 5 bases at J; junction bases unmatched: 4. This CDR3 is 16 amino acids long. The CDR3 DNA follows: TGCGCCAGCAGCCAAGAAGGACTAGCGGGAACGGAGACCCAGTACTTC. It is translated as CASSQEGLAGTETQYF.

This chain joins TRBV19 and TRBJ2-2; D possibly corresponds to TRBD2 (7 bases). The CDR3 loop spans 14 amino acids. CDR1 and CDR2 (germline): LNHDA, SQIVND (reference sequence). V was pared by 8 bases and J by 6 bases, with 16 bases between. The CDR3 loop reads CASSRGAFAGELFF. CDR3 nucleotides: TGTGCCAGTTCTCGGGGGGCCTTTGCCGGGGAGCTGTTTTTT.

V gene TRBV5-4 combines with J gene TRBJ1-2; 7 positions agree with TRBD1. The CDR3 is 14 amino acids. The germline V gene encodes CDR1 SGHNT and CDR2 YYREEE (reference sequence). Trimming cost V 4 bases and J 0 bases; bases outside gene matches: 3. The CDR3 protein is CASSQGEANYGYTF. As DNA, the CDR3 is TGTGCCAGCAGCCAGGGGGAAGCTAACTATGGCTACACCTTC.

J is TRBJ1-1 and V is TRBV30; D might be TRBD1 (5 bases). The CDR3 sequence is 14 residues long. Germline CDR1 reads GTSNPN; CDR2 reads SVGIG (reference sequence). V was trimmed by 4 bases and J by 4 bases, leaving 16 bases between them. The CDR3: CAWNDGPGGTEAFF. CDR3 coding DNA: TGTGCCTGGAATGATGGGCCCGGGGGCACTGAAGCTTTCTTT. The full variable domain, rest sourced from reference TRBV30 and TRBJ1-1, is SQTIHQWPATLVQPVGSPLSLECTVEGTSNPNLYWYRQAAGRGLQLLFYSVGIGQISSEVPQNLSASRPQDRQFILSSKKLLLSDSGFYLCAWNDGPGGTEAFFGQGTRLTVV.

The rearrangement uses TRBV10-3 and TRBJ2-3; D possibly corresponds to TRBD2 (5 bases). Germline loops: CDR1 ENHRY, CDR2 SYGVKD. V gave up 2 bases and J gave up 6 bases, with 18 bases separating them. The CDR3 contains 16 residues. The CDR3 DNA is TGTGCCATCAGTGAGGAGGCTCGCGGGTCGGCGGATACGCAGTATTTT. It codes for CAISEEARGSADTQYF.

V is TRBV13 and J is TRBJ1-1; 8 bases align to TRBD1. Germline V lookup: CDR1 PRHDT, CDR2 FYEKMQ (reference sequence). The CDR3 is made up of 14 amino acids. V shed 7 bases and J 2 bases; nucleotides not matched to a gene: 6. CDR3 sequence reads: CASNRDRSNTEAFF. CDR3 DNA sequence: TGTGCCAGCAACCGGGACAGGAGTAACACTGAAGCTTTCTTT.

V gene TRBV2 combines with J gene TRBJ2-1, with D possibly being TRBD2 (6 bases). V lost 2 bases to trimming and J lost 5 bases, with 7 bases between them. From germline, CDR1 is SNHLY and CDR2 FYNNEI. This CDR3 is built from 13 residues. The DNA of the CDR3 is TGTGCCAGCAGTGAACTAGCGAACAATGAGCAGTTCTTC. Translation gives CASSELANNEQFF.

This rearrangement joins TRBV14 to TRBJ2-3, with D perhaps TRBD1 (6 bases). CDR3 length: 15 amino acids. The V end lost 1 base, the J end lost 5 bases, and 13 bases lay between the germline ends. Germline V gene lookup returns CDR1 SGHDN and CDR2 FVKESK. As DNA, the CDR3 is TGTGCCAGCAGCCAAGGTCTCCGACAGGTAGATACGCAGTATTTT. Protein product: CASSQGLRQVDTQYF.

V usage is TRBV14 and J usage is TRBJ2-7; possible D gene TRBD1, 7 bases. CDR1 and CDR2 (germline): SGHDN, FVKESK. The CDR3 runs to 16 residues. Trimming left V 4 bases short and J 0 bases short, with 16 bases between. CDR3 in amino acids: CASSPRGGDSSYEQYF. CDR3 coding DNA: TGTGCCAGCAGCCCCCGGGGCGGGGACAGCTCCTACGAGCAGTACTTC.

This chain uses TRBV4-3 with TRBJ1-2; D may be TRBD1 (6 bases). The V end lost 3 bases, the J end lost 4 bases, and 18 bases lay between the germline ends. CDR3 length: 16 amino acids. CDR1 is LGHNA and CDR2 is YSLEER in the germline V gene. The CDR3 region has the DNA TGCGCCAGCAGCCAGGAGAGGGACAATCTAGCCTATGGCTACACCTTC. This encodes CASSQERDNLAYGYTF.

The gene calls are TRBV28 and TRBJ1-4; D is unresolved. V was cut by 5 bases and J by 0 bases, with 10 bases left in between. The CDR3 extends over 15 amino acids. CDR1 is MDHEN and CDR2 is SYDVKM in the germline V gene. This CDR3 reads CASSPPGSTNEKLFF. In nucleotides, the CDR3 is TGTGCCAGCAGTCCCCCGGGTTCAACTAATGAAAAACTGTTTTTT. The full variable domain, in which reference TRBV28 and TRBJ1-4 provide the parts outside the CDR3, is DVKVTQSSRYLVKRTGEKVFLECVQDMDHENMFWYRQDPGLGLRLIYFSYDVKMKEKGDIPEGYSVSREKKERFSLILESASTNQTSMYLCASSPPGSTNEKLFFGSGTQLSVL.

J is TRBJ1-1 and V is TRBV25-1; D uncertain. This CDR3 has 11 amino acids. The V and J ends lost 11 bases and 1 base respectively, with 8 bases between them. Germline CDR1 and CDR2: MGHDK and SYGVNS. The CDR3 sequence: CACGWNTEAFF. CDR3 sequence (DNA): TGTGCCTGCGGGTGGAACACTGAAGCTTTCTTT.

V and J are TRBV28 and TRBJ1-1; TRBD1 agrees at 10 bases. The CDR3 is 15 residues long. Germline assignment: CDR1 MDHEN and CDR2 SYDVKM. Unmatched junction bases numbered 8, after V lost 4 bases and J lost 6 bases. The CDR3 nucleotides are TGTGCCAGCAGTTCACCGGACAGGGGGAGAGCTGAAGCTTTCTTT. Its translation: CASSSPDRGRAEAFF.

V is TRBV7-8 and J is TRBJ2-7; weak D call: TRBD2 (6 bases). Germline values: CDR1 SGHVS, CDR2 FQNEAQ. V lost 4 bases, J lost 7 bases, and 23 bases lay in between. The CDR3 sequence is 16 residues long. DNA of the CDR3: TGTGCCAGCAGCTACAACCCCACGGGACTCCGAGGGGAGCAGTACTTC. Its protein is CASSYNPTGLRGEQYF.

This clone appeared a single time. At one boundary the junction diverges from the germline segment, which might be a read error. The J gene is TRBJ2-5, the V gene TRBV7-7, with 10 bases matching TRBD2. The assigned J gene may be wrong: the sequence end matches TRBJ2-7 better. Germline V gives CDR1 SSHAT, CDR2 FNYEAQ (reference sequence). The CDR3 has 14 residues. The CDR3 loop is CASSLASGSYEQYF. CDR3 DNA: TGTGCTAGCAGCTTAGCTAGCGGGAGCTACGAGCAGTACTTC.

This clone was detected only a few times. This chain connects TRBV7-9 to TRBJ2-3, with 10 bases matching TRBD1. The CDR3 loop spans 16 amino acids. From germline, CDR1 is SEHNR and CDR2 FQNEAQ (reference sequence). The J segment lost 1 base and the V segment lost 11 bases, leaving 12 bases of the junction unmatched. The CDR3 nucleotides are TGTGCCGGATCCGGGTCAGGGACAGGGGGCACAGATACGCAGTATTTT. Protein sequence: CAGSGSGTGGTDTQYF.

The CDR3 spells CSVDRQGAWETQYF. The CDR3 DNA is TGCAGCGTTGATCGACAGGGGGCTTGGGAGACCCAGTACTTC. The rearrangement links TRBV29-1 to TRBJ2-5, with 10 bases lining up with TRBD1. Germline loops: CDR1 SQVTM, CDR2 ANQGSEA. The ends lost 3 bases at V and 5 bases at J; junction bases unmatched: 6. The CDR3 length is 14 residues.

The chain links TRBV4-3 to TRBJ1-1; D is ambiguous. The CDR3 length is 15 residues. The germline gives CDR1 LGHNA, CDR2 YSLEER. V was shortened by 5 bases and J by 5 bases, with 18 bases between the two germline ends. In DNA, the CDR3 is TGCGCCAGCAGCGGTGAGCACTTTTTGAGGACTGAAGCTTTCTTT. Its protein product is CASSGEHFLRTEAFF.

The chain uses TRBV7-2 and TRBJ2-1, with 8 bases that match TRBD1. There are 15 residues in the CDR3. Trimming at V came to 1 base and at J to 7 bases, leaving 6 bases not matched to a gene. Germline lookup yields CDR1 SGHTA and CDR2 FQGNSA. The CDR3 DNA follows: TGTGCCAGCAGCTTAGAGCGCGGACAGGGTAATGAGCAGTTCTTC. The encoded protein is CASSLERGQGNEQFF. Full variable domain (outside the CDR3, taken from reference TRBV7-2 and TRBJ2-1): GAGVSQSPSNKVTEKGKDVELRCDPISGHTALYWYRQSLGQGLEFLIYFQGNSAPDKSGLPSDRFSAERTGGSVSTLTIQRTQQEDSAVYLCASSLERGQGNEQFFGPGTRLTVL.